One T cell receptor (beta chain) is described in this entry. These data are taken from a study of technical replicates of blood from a few donors. Data came from immunoSEQ multiplex PCR; TCRdb stores just in-frame clones and leaves some out. The data hold roughly 81,000 clones, with roughly 97% observed a single time. Trimming removed 2 bases from V and 5 bases from J, with 9 bases in between. The CDR3 is made up of 14 amino acids. Germline CDR1 and CDR2: LGHNA and YNFKEQ. This chain links TRBV4-2 with TRBJ2-2; D uncertain. The sample consisted of T cells isolated from PBMCs. The origin of this receptor is a human donor in good health. CDR3 loop: CASSQMTSTGELFF. The CDR3 bases are TGTGCCAGCAGCCAAATGACAAGTACCGGGGAGCTGTTTTTT.